The following is a T cell receptor (beta chain) sequence with its context. This sample stems from a study of shared clonotypes between healthy human individuals. Generated by immunoSEQ multiplex PCR, the TCRdb table keeps only in-frame clones and is missing some. In the table there are about 1 million clones, approximately 70% of which are singletons. The germline gives CDR1 LNHDA, CDR2 SQIVND (reference sequence). CDR3 size: 14 residues. V lost 5 bases to trimming and J lost 12 bases; unmatched junction nucleotides: 12. What was sequenced was memory CD4+ T cells sorted from blood. Subset: CD45RA-negative fraction. This chain links TRBV19 with TRBJ1-1; the match to TRBD1 covers 10 bases. This clonotype originated in a man aged 18 to 29 in good health. This CDR3 reads CASSPPGQGFASFF. The CDR3 nucleotides read TGTGCCAGTAGTCCCCCGGGACAGGGGTTTGCATCTTTCTTT.